The 32 T cell receptor beta chains below were found in one sample sequenced in a study of blood T cell repertoires in COVID-19. Produced via immunoSEQ multiplex PCR; TCRdb's table is partial and in-frame only. The sample records 40,000 to 55,000 clones, approximately 82% being singletons. Sequences were obtained from PBMCs or T cells enriched from blood (not recorded which). The source is a woman in her 50s with acute COVID-19.

This chain links TRBV27 with TRBJ2-3; TRBD2 matches at 14 bases. Germline V gives CDR1 MNHEY, CDR2 SMNVEV (reference sequence). There are 17 residues in the CDR3. J gave up 3 bases and V 0 bases, and 2 bases lay outside the gene matches. The CDR3, as DNA: TGTGCCAGCAGTTTATCGGGACTAGCGGGGGTGACAGATACGCAGTATTTT. It specifies CASSLSGLAGVTDTQYF.

This rearrangement joins TRBV6-5 to TRBJ2-1; 8 nucleotides match TRBD1. Germline CDR1 is MNHEY and CDR2 is SVGAGI. The V gene end was trimmed by 8 bases and the J gene end by 3 bases; junction bases not matched to a gene: 3. This CDR3 spans 13 amino acids. CDR3 in amino acids: CASRQGNYNEQFF. Here the CDR3 DNA reads TGTGCCAGCCGACAGGGGAACTACAATGAGCAGTTCTTC.

The J gene is TRBJ1-2, the V gene TRBV4-1, with 7 nucleotides matching TRBD1. The length of the CDR3 is 15 residues. J was trimmed by 5 bases and V by 1 base; bases with no gene match: 7. The V gene's germline CDR1 is MGHRA and CDR2 YSYEKL. CDR3 bases: TGCGCCAGCAGCCAAGTAGCCCAGGGGGTTTATGGCTACACCTTC. Translating it yields CASSQVAQGVYGYTF.

The CDR3 nucleotides read TGTGCCAGCAGAAGCGGGGGTCGCTCTGGGGCCAACGTCCTGACTTTC. It is translated as CASRSGGRSGANVLTF. The V call is TRBV27, the J call TRBJ2-6; TRBD2 matches at 8 bases. CDR1 MNHEY and CDR2 SMNVEV come from the germline V gene (reference sequence). V dropped 6 bases and J dropped 0; count of bases not matched to a gene: 4. The CDR3 length is 16 residues.

This chain joins TRBV28 and TRBJ2-7, with TRBD2 matching 11 bases. The CDR3 length is 14 residues. The germline V gene encodes CDR1 MDHEN and CDR2 SYDVKM. J lost 3 bases, V lost 11 bases, and 9 bases had no gene match. CDR3 loop: CASRSGGANYEQYF. The CDR3 DNA follows: TGTGCCTCTCGTAGCGGGGGGGCTAACTACGAGCAGTACTTC.

By sample fraction, this clone is medium-sized. V is TRBV2 and J is TRBJ1-6; D uncertain. V shed 0 bases and J shed 7 bases, with 13 bases lying between them. Germline assignment: CDR1 SNHLY and CDR2 FYNNEI. There are 16 residues in the CDR3. The CDR3 nucleotides are TGTGCCAGCAGTGAAGCGCAACTAGGCGGGAATTCACCCCTCCACTTT. This encodes CASSEAQLGGNSPLHF. Drawing the rest from reference TRBV2 and TRBJ1-6, the complete variable domain is EPEVTQTPSHQVTQMGQEVILRCVPISNHLYFYWYRQILGQKVEFLVSFYNNEISEKSEIFDDQFSVERPDGSNFTLKIRSTKLEDSAMYFCASSEAQLGGNSPLHFGNGTRLTVT.

The chain carries TRBV10-3 and TRBJ2-2; the match to TRBD1 covers 8 bases. The CDR3 spans 16 residues. The germline V gene has CDR1 ENHRY and CDR2 SYGVKD. Trimming removed 0 bases from V and 7 bases from J; junction bases left unmatched: 7. This chain's CDR3 is CAISESNGQGHGELFF. The DNA for the CDR3 is TGTGCCATCAGTGAGTCTAACGGACAGGGCCACGGGGAGCTGTTTTTT.

This chain joins TRBV5-1 and TRBJ1-3, with 9 bases matching TRBD1. Trimming removed 4 bases from V and 13 bases from J; junction bases left unmatched: 6. The CDR3 contains 12 residues. CDR1 is SGHRS and CDR2 is YFSETQ in the germline V gene. The DNA for the CDR3 is TGCGCCAGCAGCCCGGGACAGGGAACAATATATTTT. Amino acid sequence: CASSPGQGTIYF. Drawing the rest from reference TRBV5-1 and TRBJ1-3, the complete variable domain is KAGVTQTPRYLIKTRGQQVTLSCSPISGHRSVSWYQQTPGQGLQFLFEYFSETQRNKGNFPGRFSGRQFSNSRSEMNVSTLELGDSALYLCASSPGQGTIYFGEGSWLTVV.

V usage is TRBV5-4 and J usage is TRBJ2-7; 13 bases agree with TRBD2. Looked up from germline, CDR1 is SGHNT and CDR2 is YYREEE (reference sequence). The CDR3 consists of 16 residues. V gave up 4 bases and J gave up 7 bases; unmatched junction bases: 11. DNA for the CDR3: TGTGCCAGCAGCCAAGGACTAGCGGGGGCCTCGGTTGAGCAGTACTTC. This translates into CASSQGLAGASVEQYF.

This chain links TRBV3-1 (or the pseudogene TRBV3-2) with TRBJ1-6; D might be TRBD1 (6 bases). The CDR3 covers 14 residues. V lost 3 bases and J 5 bases, leaving 8 bases between the germline ends. In germline, CDR1 is LGHDT, CDR2 YNNKEL (reference sequence). The CDR3 loop is CASSQHRDNSPLHF. CDR3 DNA sequence: TGTGCCAGCAGCCAGCACAGGGATAATTCACCCCTCCACTTT.

V usage is TRBV7-6 and J usage is TRBJ2-1, with 9 bases fitting TRBD1. V was clipped by 1 base and J by 8 bases; unmatched bases: 9. The CDR3 covers 16 residues. Germline CDR1 and CDR2: SGHVS and FNYEAQ. CDR3 protein: CASSLVLRTGVHEQFF. CDR3 bases: TGTGCCAGCAGCTTAGTTTTGAGGACAGGGGTGCATGAGCAGTTCTTC.

This clone was found once. This chain uses TRBV19 with TRBJ1-4; 7 positions agree with TRBD1. The J segment lost 7 bases and the V segment lost 3 bases, leaving 5 bases of the junction unmatched. This CDR3 has 14 amino acids. Germline V gives CDR1 LNHDA, CDR2 SQIVND (reference sequence). The CDR3 region has the DNA TGTGCCAGTAGTATTGGAGGGGGCAGTGAAAAACTGTTTTTT. Protein product: CASSIGGGSEKLFF.

The chain joins TRBV28 to TRBJ1-1; possible D gene TRBD1, 5 bases. The ends were cut back, 5 bases at V and 3 bases at J, with 19 bases in the middle. This CDR3 is built from 16 residues. Germline CDR1 and CDR2: MDHEN and SYDVKM. Here the CDR3 reads CASSPLSYRSYTEAFF. CDR3 bases: TGTGCCAGCAGTCCACTATCCTACAGGTCTTACACTGAAGCTTTCTTT.

The V and J genes are TRBV7-9 and TRBJ1-6; 8 bases fit TRBD1. V was clipped by 5 bases and J by 9 bases; unmatched bases: 9. Germline V gene sequence: CDR1 SEHNR, CDR2 FQNEAQ (reference sequence). This CDR3 has 15 amino acids. Written as DNA, the CDR3 is TGTGCCAGCAGCCCTGGGGACAGGCTCGGTTCACCCCTCCACTTT. Protein product: CASSPGDRLGSPLHF.

A few counts support this clone. The chain is built from TRBV5-5 and TRBJ1-6; D not certain. The germline gives CDR1 SGHKS, CDR2 YYEKEE (reference sequence). CDR3 length equals 15 residues. Trimming cost V 1 base and J 2 bases, with 7 bases left between them. The chain's CDR3 is CASSLTATYNSPLHF. In DNA form, the CDR3 reads TGTGCCAGCAGCTTGACAGCTACCTATAATTCACCCCTCCACTTT. The variable domain in full, completed from reference TRBV5-5 and TRBJ1-6, reads DAGVTQSPTHLIKTRGQQVTLRCSPISGHKSVSWYQQVLGQGPQFIFQYYEKEERGRGNFPDRFSARQFPNYSSELNVNALLLGDSALYLCASSLTATYNSPLHFGNGTRLTVT.

This clone is a singleton in its sample. The chain carries TRBV14 and TRBJ2-5; a possible D gene is TRBD1 (5 bases). CDR1 is SGHDN, CDR2 FVKESK, per germline. With 0 bases removed from V and 5 bases from J, the gap between germline ends came to 10 bases. CDR3 size: 14 residues. DNA for the CDR3: TGTGCCAGCAGCCAAGATTGGGCAGGGGAGACCCAGTACTTC. It translates to CASSQDWAGETQYF.

The gene calls are TRBV27 and TRBJ2-7, with D unresolved. V dropped 5 bases and J dropped 4 bases, with 12 bases sitting between them. The CDR3 has 13 residues. CDR1 MNHEY and CDR2 SMNVEV come from the germline V gene (reference sequence). CDR3 in amino acids: CASSTRVFYEQYF. Here the CDR3 DNA reads TGTGCCAGCAGTACCCGGGTTTTTTACGAGCAGTACTTC.

For the CDR3, the DNA is TGTGCCAGCAGCCGTGACGGGAAGAGAACCCAGTACTTC. Its protein is CASSRDGKRTQYF. The chain joins TRBV12-3 or TRBV12-4 to TRBJ2-5; D is perhaps TRBD2 (5 bases). This CDR3 has 13 residues. Trimming stripped 6 bases from V and 8 bases from J, with 16 bases between.

The chain links TRBV6-6 to TRBJ2-2; 7 nucleotides line up with TRBD1. After removal of 8 bases from V and 2 bases from J, the junction contained 8 bases not matched to a gene. The germline V gene has CDR1 MNHNY and CDR2 SVGAGI (reference sequence). The CDR3 is made up of 15 amino acids. CDR3 sequence: CASCRDRANTGELFF. CDR3 coding DNA: TGTGCCAGCTGTCGTGACAGGGCTAACACCGGGGAGCTGTTTTTT.

V and J are TRBV5-4 and TRBJ1-2; possibly TRBD1 for D (5 bases). The germline V gene encodes CDR1 SGHNT and CDR2 YYREEE (reference sequence). The CDR3 extends over 14 amino acids. Trimming took 5 bases from V and 8 from J, leaving 19 bases between them. The DNA for the CDR3 is TGTGCCAGCAGTTACCCCGGGGCCGGGAGGGGCTACACCTTC. The encoded protein is CASSYPGAGRGYTF.

The rearrangement links TRBV10-3 to TRBJ2-7, with D maybe TRBD1 (6 bases). The CDR3 has 12 amino acids. V was shortened by 10 bases and J by 3 bases, with 13 bases between the two germline ends. Germline V gene lookup returns CDR1 ENHRY and CDR2 SYGVKD. Here the CDR3 reads CATTGTHYEQYF. CDR3 bases: TGTGCCACCACCGGGACACACTACGAGCAGTACTTC.

The genes are TRBV10-2 and TRBJ1-4; 7 bases align to TRBD1. Germline loops: CDR1 WSHSY, CDR2 SAAADI. J gave up 7 bases and V 0 bases, and 5 bases lay outside the gene matches. The CDR3 runs to 15 residues. In nucleotides, the CDR3 is TGCGCCAGCAGTGAGTCAGGGACAGAGAGTGAAAAACTGTTTTTT. It codes for CASSESGTESEKLFF.

The V and J genes are TRBV13 and TRBJ1-1, with 9 bases lining up with TRBD1. After removal of 5 bases from V and 5 bases from J, the junction contained 12 bases not matched to a gene. The CDR3 is 16 amino acids. Germline V lookup: CDR1 PRHDT, CDR2 FYEKMQ (reference sequence). The CDR3, as DNA: TGTGCCAGCAGCGCGACCCGGGACAGGGTACGGACTGAAGCTTTCTTT. Residues: CASSATRDRVRTEAFF.

This clone has only a few counts. The chain combines TRBV4-1 with TRBJ2-1; TRBD2 matches 11 bases. The CDR3 consists of 17 residues. CDR1 and CDR2 from the germline V gene are MGHRA and YSYEKL. V was pared by 3 bases and J by 10 bases, with 14 bases of the junction left unmatched. This chain's CDR3 is CASSQGRLAGGKGEQFF. As DNA, the CDR3 is TGCGCCAGCAGCCAGGGGCGTCTAGCGGGGGGAAAGGGAGAGCAGTTCTTC.

CDR3 in DNA: TGTGCCAGCAGCTTAGCAGCGGAGGGGCCCCTTGCAACTAATGAAAAACTGTTTTTT. It translates to CASSLAAEGPLATNEKLFF. The chain joins TRBV7-6 to TRBJ1-4, with D possibly being TRBD1 (5 bases). Germline CDR1 SGHVS, CDR2 FNYEAQ. This CDR3 comprises 19 residues. V was cut by 0 bases and J by 0 bases, with 17 bases left in between.

The CDR3 nucleotides read TGTGCCAGCAGTCACAGGGGAATCATCCCTCTCTCTGGAAACACCATATATTTT. It encodes CASSHRGIIPLSGNTIYF. V gene TRBV6-6 combines with J gene TRBJ1-3; 7 bases match TRBD1. CDR1 is MNHNY, CDR2 SVGAGI, per germline (reference sequence). V lost 5 bases, J lost 0 bases, and 13 bases stayed unmatched. This CDR3 is built from 18 residues.

CDR3 sequence (DNA): TGTGCCAGCAGCAATAGGGGGACAGGGGGTTATGGGGAGCTGTTTTTT. Protein sequence: CASSNRGTGGYGELFF. The rearrangement links TRBV21-1 to TRBJ2-2; TRBD1 is the table's D call, not checked against the DNA. TRBV21-1 is a pseudogene segment. This CDR3 region has 16 residues.

The chain couples TRBV7-6 to TRBJ1-4, with TRBD1 matching 7 bases. Germline CDR1 SGHVS, CDR2 FNYEAQ. The CDR3 loop spans 16 amino acids. Trimming removed 3 bases from V and 7 bases from J; junction bases left unmatched: 11. CDR3 DNA sequence: TGTGCCAGCAGCTTGTTGGGCGGACAGGTCGGTGAAAAACTGTTTTTT. Amino acids: CASSLLGGQVGEKLFF.

The V gene is TRBV6-5, the J gene TRBJ2-1, with D perhaps TRBD2 (7 bases). There are 16 residues in the CDR3. CDR1 MNHEY and CDR2 SVGAGI come from the germline V gene. Trimming removed 1 base from V and 2 bases from J, with 12 bases in between. The CDR3 coding sequence is TGTGCCAGCAGTTACTTTCCGGGGGGCCCCTACAATGAGCAGTTCTTC. Protein: CASSYFPGGPYNEQFF.

The V and J genes are TRBV6-5 and TRBJ1-5; 10 positions match TRBD1. This CDR3 is built from 15 residues. With 6 bases clipped from V and 2 bases from J, the junction kept 4 bases outside the gene matches. From germline, CDR1 is MNHEY and CDR2 SVGAGI. CDR3 bases: TGTGCCAGCAGCCGGACAGGGGGGGGCAATCAGCCCCAGCATTTT. Translation gives CASSRTGGGNQPQHF.

This rearrangement joins TRBV11-3 to TRBJ2-2; 7 nucleotides line up with TRBD1. The CDR3 spans 19 residues. Germline V gene data show CDR1 as SGHNT and CDR2 as YENEEA. V dropped 0 bases and J dropped 6; count of bases not matched to a gene: 16. This chain's CDR3 is CASSLDLPFGTGEAGELFF. In DNA, the CDR3 is TGTGCCAGCAGCTTAGATCTTCCTTTTGGTACAGGGGAAGCCGGGGAGCTGTTTTTT.

This clone was seen a handful of times. This sequence joins TRBV7-6 and TRBJ1-4; D is possibly TRBD1 (6 bases). V lost 5 bases and J lost 2, with 9 bases in between. This CDR3 spans 14 amino acids. Germline CDR1 is SGHVS and CDR2 is FNYEAQ. The CDR3 bases are TGTGCCAGCAGCCGGACAGTGACTAATGAAAAACTGTTTTTT. Protein sequence: CASSRTVTNEKLFF.